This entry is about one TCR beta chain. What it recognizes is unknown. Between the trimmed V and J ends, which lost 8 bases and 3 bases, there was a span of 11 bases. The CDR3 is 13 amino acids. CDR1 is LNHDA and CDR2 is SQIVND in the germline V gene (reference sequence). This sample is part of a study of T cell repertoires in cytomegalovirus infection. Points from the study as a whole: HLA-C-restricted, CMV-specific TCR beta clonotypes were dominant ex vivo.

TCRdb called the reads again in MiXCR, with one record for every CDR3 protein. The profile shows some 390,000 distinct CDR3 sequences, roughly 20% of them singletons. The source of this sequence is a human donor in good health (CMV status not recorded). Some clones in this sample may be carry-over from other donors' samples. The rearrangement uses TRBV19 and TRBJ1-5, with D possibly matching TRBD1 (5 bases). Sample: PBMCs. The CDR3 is CASARASNQPQHF. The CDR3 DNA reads TGTGCCAGTGCCAGGGCGTCCAATCAGCCCCAGCATTTT.